The 9 T cell receptor beta chains listed next were all sequenced from one sample in a study of cytomegalovirus exposure and HLA in healthy donors. Vbeta (60) and Jbeta (13) primers were used in the PCR. The method was immunoSEQ multiplex PCR; TCRdb's version includes in-frame clones alone and lacks a portion of them. The data hold about 120,000 clones, with around 80% observed a single time. The sequenced sample consisted of PBMCs. Receptor source: a female donor in good health and CMV-seronegative.

This clone turned up a few times. The chain's CDR3 is CSVVVGTDTQYF. In DNA, the CDR3 is TGCAGCGTTGTTGTCGGCACAGATACGCAGTATTTT. The chain employs TRBV29-1 and TRBJ2-3; D is ambiguous. Germline lookup yields CDR1 SQVTM and CDR2 ANQGSEA. V lost 4 bases and J 1 base, leaving 6 bases between the germline ends. The CDR3 has 12 amino acids.

V gene TRBV5-1 combines with J gene TRBJ2-2; D is perhaps TRBD2 (5 bases). The CDR3 runs to 16 residues. Germline V gives CDR1 SGHRS, CDR2 YFSETQ. V was trimmed by 0 bases and J by 4 bases, leaving 13 bases between them. CDR3 amino acids: CASSLVKGVSTGELFF. The DNA of the CDR3 is TGCGCCAGCAGCTTGGTTAAGGGAGTAAGCACCGGGGAGCTGTTTTTT.

The chain recombines TRBV5-1 with TRBJ2-3; D unresolved. The CDR3 is made up of 14 amino acids. V was pared by 0 bases and J by 1 base, with 6 bases between. Germline assignment: CDR1 SGHRS and CDR2 YFSETQ. The chain's CDR3 is CASSLVAGTDTQYF. The CDR3 bases are TGCGCCAGCAGCTTGGTGGCTGGCACAGATACGCAGTATTTT. The full variable domain, rest sourced from reference TRBV5-1 and TRBJ2-3, is KAGVTQTPRYLIKTRGQQVTLSCSPISGHRSVSWYQQTPGQGLQFLFEYFSETQRNKGNFPGRFSGRQFSNSRSEMNVSTLELGDSALYLCASSLVAGTDTQYFGPGTRLTVL.

J is TRBJ2-1 and V is TRBV6-5; 10 bases fit TRBD2. Germline trimming cut 4 bases from V and 7 bases from J; bases unmatched to any gene: 10. This CDR3 is 16 amino acids long. CDR1 is MNHEY and CDR2 is SVGAGI in the germline V gene. The CDR3 nucleotides read TGTGCCAGCAGTTCTGGACGTAGCGGGAGGAGAAATGAGCAGTTCTTC. Protein product: CASSSGRSGRRNEQFF.

The chain links TRBV6-1 to TRBJ1-1; perhaps TRBD1 as D (6 bases). This CDR3 region has 14 residues. Germline loops: CDR1 MNHNS, CDR2 SASEGT. V was pared by 2 bases and J by 3 bases, with 10 bases between. DNA for the CDR3: TGTGCCAGCAGTGAATGGGAGGGGGACACTGAAGCTTTCTTT. It specifies CASSEWEGDTEAFF.

This rearrangement joins TRBV7-2 to TRBJ2-7, with 8 bases fitting TRBD2. The CDR3 has 15 amino acids. CDR1 is SGHTA, CDR2 FQGNSA, per germline. V shed 2 bases and J 5 bases; nucleotides not matched to a gene: 8. The CDR3 sequence is CASSLRGLVLDEQYF. CDR3 nucleotide sequence: TGTGCCAGCAGCTTAAGGGGACTAGTACTCGACGAGCAGTACTTC.

The J gene is TRBJ2-3, the V gene TRBV27, with TRBD2 matching over 9 bases. Germline V lookup: CDR1 MNHEY, CDR2 SMNVEV (reference sequence). The CDR3 runs 17 residues. Unmatched junction bases numbered 8, after V lost 4 bases and J lost 0 bases. CDR3 in DNA: TGTGCCAGCAGTTCCAGACTAGCGGTGTCTAGCACAGATACGCAGTATTTT. As protein: CASSSRLAVSSTDTQYF.

This clone has only a few counts. Other DNA sequences from this sample encode an identical CDR3 as well. This chain connects TRBV15 to TRBJ2-7, with TRBD1 as a possible D gene (6 bases). V lost 5 bases and J 3 bases, leaving 23 bases between the germline ends. Germline-derived CDR1 and CDR2 are LNHNV and YYDKDF (reference sequence). CDR3 length: 17 residues. The CDR3: CATSVPLVAGEHYEQYF. The CDR3 nucleotides are TGTGCCACCAGCGTCCCATTGGTGGCAGGGGAGCACTACGAGCAGTACTTC.

This clone came up a few times. The V and J genes are TRBV4-3 and TRBJ1-4; 7 nucleotides align to TRBD1. The length of the CDR3 is 15 residues. V was clipped by 1 base and J by 5 bases; unmatched bases: 4. From germline, CDR1 is LGHNA and CDR2 YSLEER. The CDR3 reads CASSQVGRGNEKLFF. DNA for the CDR3: TGCGCCAGCAGCCAAGTAGGCAGGGGGAATGAAAAACTGTTTTTT.